This T cell receptor beta chain comes out of a study of T cell responses to AZD1222 COVID-19 vaccine. The study, taken as a whole, reports: Close to half of spike-specific TCRs reportedly recognize unmutated variant regions. Females outnumbered males among donors, who were mostly white British; clonal diversity was possibly underestimated.

Profiled with immunoSEQ multiplex PCR; TCRdb holds only in-frame clones, not every one. Seen here are just under 85,000 clones, 86% observed once, and the top ten hold 8.7%. The CDR3 is 15 residues long. The germline gives CDR1 KGHSH, CDR2 LQKENI. V shed 4 bases and J shed 3 bases, with 12 bases lying between them. Notes on this clone: Its antigen is as yet unknown.

The material was peripheral blood, obtained on day 0 of AZD1222 vaccination. V usage is TRBV18 and J usage is TRBJ2-2; the D gene is possibly TRBD1 (6 bases). The clonotype originates from an adult in good health. In DNA, the CDR3 is TGTGCCAGCTCACTATCTACAGGGTACACCGGGGAGCTGTTTTTT. Protein product: CASSLSTGYTGELFF. The full variable domain, in which reference TRBV18 and TRBJ2-2 provide the parts outside the CDR3, is NAGVMQNPRHLVRRRGQEARLRCSPMKGHSHVYWYRQLPEEGLKFMVYLQKENIIDESGMPKERFSAEFPKEGPSILRIQQVVRGDSAAYFCASSLSTGYTGELFFGEGSRLTVL.